This TCR beta chain came from a study of T cell responses to AZD1222 COVID-19 vaccine. General observations from the study: White British donors predominated, females outnumbered males, and clonal diversity was possibly underestimated. Only a handful of AZD1222 recipients, several in all, had baseline seropositivity. Recipients of two AZD1222 doses showed rising Spike-specific TCR breadth and depth.

Pooled together were second doses at about 4 or about 12 weeks. The CDR3 loop spans 16 amino acids. The germline V gene has CDR1 SGHVS and CDR2 FQNEAQ. The V gene end was trimmed by 7 bases and the J gene end by 5 bases; junction bases not matched to a gene: 13. The data were produced by immunoSEQ multiplex PCR, yet TCRdb's version contains in-frame clones alone and is incomplete. This table holds about 99,000 clones, approximately 90% found once. About this clone itself: Its antigen is not identified.

The TCR comes from an adult who received the AZD1222 COVID-19 vaccine. The chain has TRBV7-8 and TRBJ1-1; TRBD1 matches 10 bases. Sequences were derived from peripheral blood, sampled 28 days after the second AZD1222 dose. The CDR3 nucleotides read TGTGCCAGCAATTTAGGGGGGACAGGGGCAACAACTGAAGCTTTCTTT. Residues: CASNLGGTGATTEAFF.